This T cell receptor beta chain came from a study of CD8 T cells in Susac syndrome (dated by TCRdb to between 2017 and 2020). Concerning the study at large: The study used repertoire sequencing to test whether antigen drove CD8+ T cell activation and differentiation in Susac syndrome. The clonality of the CD8+ T cell repertoire was compared across approximately 11 healthy donors, roughly 14 Susac syndrome patients and under 18 multiple sclerosis patients. Points the paper makes about the study in general: The TCR sequencing and HLA analysis was acknowledged to have included a relatively small number of individuals.

A remark on this clonotype: Its antigen has not been determined. Base-call qualities are not available, and no considerably larger clone is one nucleotide away.

RNA was extracted using the RNeasy kit, and roughly 0.45 to 1 microgram was reverse transcribed with random hexamers. The immunoSEQ multiplex PCR assay, which covers 54 Vbeta and 13 Jbeta segments, was used to amplify TCR beta CDR3 regions. To correct PCR amplification bias, a synthetic template baseline was used for both primer optimization and computational correction. In the source study's methods: Reads were assigned to V, D and J genes according to IMGT and analyzed in immunoSEQ Analyzer, with only productive sequences retained. To calculate clonality, Shannon entropy was normalized by log2 of the number of productive unique sequences and then subtracted from one. For each patient and control, public and private clones were evaluated among the 100 most prevalent clones. Susac-specific clones were defined as absent from healthy and MS cohorts, roughly 1,100 published viral clones and other ImmuneACCESS disease sequences. TCRdb trimmed public reads at Q25 via fastp, called clones via MiXCR and kept in-frame beta chains. Rows matching on CDR3 protein sequence are summarized as one entry with the most common DNA and genes. The V and J calls and clone size come from TCRdb's table, not from the authors' own analysis. Recorded for this sample are approximately 130,000 distinct CDR3 sequences; approximately 90% of them occurred a single time. About 0.25% of the sample comes from the top ten.

CDR1 and CDR2, per the germline V gene, are MNHNS and SASEGT. Here V drops 5 bases and J drops 4 bases, and the junction holds 6 bases not matched to any gene. The CDR3 runs 14 amino acids, cysteine and phenylalanine included. Kept here is only the CDR3 DNA, which spans 42 bases and is read in frame from base 1. Peripheral blood CD8+ and CD4+ T cells from healthy donors, Susac syndrome patients and multiple sclerosis patients were profiled by high-throughput TCR beta sequencing. The multiple sclerosis controls were treatment-naive patients whose relapsing-remitting disease, either stable or active, fulfilled the revised McDonald criteria. Bulk CD8+ and CD4+ T cells were purified magnetically by negative isolation, whereas CD8+ TEMRA cells were enriched by FACS. Blood was drawn into EDTA tubes, processed within 24 hours, and PBMCs were isolated by density gradient centrifugation. PBMCs intended for TCR sequencing were cryopreserved in liquid nitrogen and were subsequently thawed in a 37 degrees C water bath. A purity of at least 90% was achieved for sorted or isolated CD4+, CD8+ and CD8+ TEMRA cells.

The sequenced sample was CD8+ T cells from PBMCs. The TCR was taken from a human donor with multiple sclerosis. The chain is made from TRBV6-1 and TRBJ2-5; 8 central bases correspond to TRBD1. The nucleotide sequence is given as TGTGCCAGCAGTCACGGGACAGGAGGAGAGACCCAGTACTTC. This sequence encodes CASSHGTGGETQYF.